This TCR beta chain is drawn from a study of blood T cell repertoires in COVID-19. The CDR3 totals 17 residues. From germline, CDR1 is SGHTA and CDR2 FQGTGA. With V trimmed by 4 bases and J by 4 bases, 11 bases remained unmatched. In the original workflow: Estimated nucleated cell counts came from reference gene primer amplification. The data were produced by immunoSEQ multiplex PCR, yet TCRdb's version contains in-frame clones alone and is incomplete. For V, J and clone size, that table is used; D and trimming come from the DNA. The data hold around 230,000 clones, with more than 85% observed a single time.

This TCR was sampled from a man aged 40-50 years with acute or convalescent COVID-19. The rearrangement links TRBV7-3 to TRBJ2-2; 8 bases align to TRBD2. Sequencing used peripheral blood. CDR3 DNA sequence: TGTGCCAGCAGCTCAAAGGGCCGACTAGCGACCACCGGGGAGCTGTTTTTT. Encoded protein: CASSSKGRLATTGELFF. Full variable domain (missing parts from reference TRBV7-3 and TRBJ2-2): GAGVSQTPSNKVTEKGKYVELRCDPISGHTALYWYRQSLGQGPEFLIYFQGTGAADDSGLPNDRFFAVRPEGSVSTLKIQRTERGDSAVYLCASSSKGRLATTGELFFGEGSRLTVL.